The 26 T cell receptor beta chains below all came from one sample that was sequenced in a study of blood T cell repertoires in COVID-19. The assay was immunoSEQ multiplex PCR, and TCRdb's table has in-frame clones only and misses some. The repertoire holds about 130,000 clones, approximately 74% seen once, with 5.5% to 7.5% in the top ten. Sample: peripheral blood. The receptors here all came from an elderly man with COVID-19, enrolled during active disease.

This clone was picked up many times. The chain employs TRBV7-9 and TRBJ2-7; 10 bases map to TRBD2. V was pared by 7 bases and J by 0 bases, with 3 bases of the junction left unmatched. The CDR3 is 14 amino acids. Per germline, CDR1 SEHNR and CDR2 FQNEAQ (reference sequence). The CDR3 DNA reads as TGTGCCAGCACCCCTAGCGGGAGCTCCTACGAGCAGTACTTC. This sequence encodes CASTPSGSSYEQYF.

V gene TRBV5-1 combines with J gene TRBJ2-2, with TRBD1 matching 10 bases. J lost 6 bases, V lost 4 bases, and 3 bases had no gene match. This CDR3 has 14 amino acids. Per germline, CDR1 SGHRS and CDR2 YFSETQ. DNA for the CDR3: TGCGCCAGCAGCGAAGGGACAGGGGCCGGGGAGCTGTTTTTT. Its protein product is CASSEGTGAGELFF.

J is TRBJ2-7 and V is TRBV5-1, with TRBD1 identical over 10 bases. V trimming: 6 bases; J trimming: 3 bases; junction bases outside the gene matches: 9. The CDR3 has 15 amino acids. Germline V lookup: CDR1 SGHRS, CDR2 YFSETQ. The CDR3 protein is CASTTGGTGVYEQYF. CDR3 sequence (DNA): TGCGCCAGCACCACCGGGGGGACAGGGGTCTACGAGCAGTACTTC.

The V call is TRBV28, the J call TRBJ2-2; TRBD2 agrees at 8 bases. Germline trimming cut 3 bases from V and 1 base from J; bases unmatched to any gene: 7. CDR1 and CDR2 (germline): MDHEN, SYDVKM. CDR3 length: 17 amino acids. The CDR3 nucleotides are TGTGCCAGCAGTTTTGTCAGCGGGAGAGTGAACACCGGGGAGCTGTTTTTT. As protein: CASSFVSGRVNTGELFF.

CDR3 in DNA: TGTGCCAGCTCCCACGGGGAGAACACTGAAGCTTTCTTT. It specifies CASSHGENTEAFF. The chain joins TRBV18 to TRBJ1-1; D is undetermined. Germline CDR1 and CDR2: KGHSH and LQKENI. The V end was cut by 6 bases, the J end by 1 base, with 9 bases between. The CDR3 sequence is 13 residues long.

The genes are TRBV27 and TRBJ2-7; TRBD2 is a possible D gene (6 bases). The CDR3 has 15 residues. The V gene lost 2 bases and the J gene lost 5 bases, with 16 bases spanning the gap. Germline V gene lookup returns CDR1 MNHEY and CDR2 SMNVEV (reference sequence). In DNA, the CDR3 is TGTGCCAGCAGTTTACGAGTTCGGGGGTTCAACGAGCAGTACTTC. Residues: CASSLRVRGFNEQYF.

The chain employs TRBV7-9 and TRBJ1-4, with a possible D match to TRBD1 (6 bases). Deletions cut 2 bases from V and 3 bases from J, with 16 bases between. Germline CDR1 and CDR2: SEHNR and FQNEAQ (reference sequence). This CDR3 is 17 amino acids long. For the CDR3, the DNA is TGTGCCAGCAGCTTACTAAAACCGGGACACCCTAATGAAAAACTGTTTTTT. This encodes CASSLLKPGHPNEKLFF.

The rearrangement joins TRBV2 to TRBJ1-5, with 7 nucleotides matching TRBD1. The CDR3 runs to 15 residues. Germline loops: CDR1 SNHLY, CDR2 FYNNEI. V shed 2 bases, J shed 3 bases, and the junction held 4 bases outside the gene matches. CDR3 DNA: TGTGCCAGCAGTGAATCCAGGGGGTTCAATCAGCCCCAGCATTTT. Translated, it gives CASSESRGFNQPQHF.

This clone was observed a single time. The CDR3 loop reads CASRATEPSNQPQHF. CDR3 nucleotide sequence: TGTGCCAGCAGGGCGACAGAACCTAGCAATCAGCCCCAGCATTTT. The V and J genes are TRBV21-1 and TRBJ1-5; the D segment call TRBD1 is taken from the table without a DNA check. TRBV21-1 represents a pseudogene. The CDR3 is 15 residues long.

The sample holds a few counts of this clone. The chain is built from TRBV2 and TRBJ2-5; the match to TRBD2 covers 9 bases. V gave up 6 bases and J gave up 2 bases; unmatched junction bases: 1. There are 13 residues in the CDR3. Per germline, CDR1 SNHLY and CDR2 FYNNEI. The CDR3 nucleotides read TGTGCCAGCAGGGCGGGAGGGCAAGAGACCCAGTACTTC. Its protein product is CASRAGGQETQYF.

V is TRBV5-4 and J is TRBJ1-2; D is perhaps TRBD1 (6 bases). Germline V CDR1 and CDR2: SGHNT, YYREEE (reference sequence). V was pared by 2 bases and J by 8 bases, with 13 bases between. This CDR3 spans 13 amino acids. CDR3 in amino acids: CASSFQGLKGYTF. The CDR3 coding sequence is TGTGCCAGCAGCTTCCAGGGGTTGAAGGGCTACACCTTC. The whole variable domain, remainder taken from reference TRBV5-4 and TRBJ1-2, is ETGVTQSPTHLIKTRGQQVTLRCSSQSGHNTVSWYQQALGQGPQFIFQYYREEENGRGNFPPRFSGLQFPNYSSELNVNALELDDSALYLCASSFQGLKGYTFGSGTRLTVV.

Points on this clone: Other DNA sequences in the sample encode the same CDR3. The J gene is TRBJ1-1, the V gene TRBV7-2, with 8 positions matching TRBD1. Germline V gene sequence: CDR1 SGHTA, CDR2 FQGNSA. There are 15 residues in the CDR3. With 5 bases clipped from V and 1 base from J, the junction kept 6 bases outside the gene matches. CDR3 in amino acids: CASSLLGTGNTEAFF. In nucleotides, the CDR3 is TGTGCCAGCAGCCTCCTGGGGACAGGGAACACTGAAGCTTTCTTT.

The chain carries TRBV15 and TRBJ2-1; 9 bases align to TRBD2. Germline trimming cut 0 bases from V and 7 bases from J; bases unmatched to any gene: 7. The CDR3 covers 16 residues. The germline V gene encodes CDR1 LNHNV and CDR2 YYDKDF (reference sequence). The CDR3 sequence: CATSREGGRAANEQFF. The CDR3, as DNA: TGTGCCACCAGCAGAGAAGGCGGGAGGGCCGCAAATGAGCAGTTCTTC.

A few counts support this clone. The J gene is TRBJ2-3, the V gene TRBV11-3; D not resolved. This CDR3 comprises 11 residues. V was pared by 1 base and J by 10 bases, with 6 bases between. In germline, CDR1 is SGHNT, CDR2 YENEEA. The DNA of the CDR3 is TGTGCCAGCAGCTTAGGGGCCGCGCAGTATTTT. It encodes CASSLGAAQYF.

The rearrangement uses TRBV6-1 and TRBJ2-2, with 8 bases that match TRBD1. J was trimmed by 5 bases and V by 1 base; bases with no gene match: 6. Germline assignment: CDR1 MNHNS and CDR2 SASEGT. This CDR3 has 16 amino acids. CDR3 sequence: CASSEGQGKGTGELFF. CDR3 in DNA: TGTGCCAGCAGTGAAGGACAGGGGAAGGGGACCGGGGAGCTGTTTTTT.

The V and J genes are TRBV21-1 and TRBJ2-7; the table calls TRBD2, which could not be checked here. TRBV21-1 is recorded as a pseudogene. This CDR3 is 18 amino acids long. In DNA, the CDR3 is TGTGCCAGCAGCAAAAAAAAGAAAAGGACTGGTGGAGTCTACGAGCAGTACTTC. Translation gives CASSKKKKRTGGVYEQYF.

This rearrangement joins TRBV6-1 to TRBJ2-5, with D maybe TRBD1 (6 bases). CDR1 is MNHNS, CDR2 SASEGT, per germline. The ends were cut back, 3 bases at V and 5 bases at J, with 10 bases in the middle. The CDR3 contains 13 residues. Here the CDR3 DNA reads TGTGCCAGCAGTGACAGGGGAATCGAGACCCAGTACTTC. It yields the protein CASSDRGIETQYF.

This chain connects TRBV3-1 (or the pseudogene TRBV3-2) to TRBJ2-7; 11 nucleotides align to TRBD1. The V gene's germline CDR1 is LGHDT and CDR2 YNNKEL (reference sequence). The CDR3 length is 19 residues. V trimming: 0 bases; J trimming: 2 bases; junction bases outside the gene matches: 12. The CDR3: CASSQDIVFGDRGAYEQYF. CDR3 nucleotide sequence: TGTGCCAGCAGCCAAGATATAGTCTTTGGGGACAGGGGGGCCTACGAGCAGTACTTC.

This clone was seen only a few times. The chain uses TRBV28 and TRBJ1-4; 8 nucleotides line up with TRBD1. The J segment lost 0 bases and the V segment lost 5 bases, leaving 5 bases of the junction unmatched. Germline assignment: CDR1 MDHEN and CDR2 SYDVKM. The CDR3 has 16 amino acids. The CDR3 loop is CASSIGQGATNEKLFF. The CDR3 coding sequence is TGTGCCAGCAGTATAGGACAGGGCGCAACTAATGAAAAACTGTTTTTT.

The CDR3 region is CSVLRGTTDTQYF. The CDR3 DNA sequence: TGCAGCGTCCTGCGGGGAACCACAGATACGCAGTATTTT. The chain combines TRBV29-1 with TRBJ2-3; D may be TRBD2 (6 bases). The V gene lost 6 bases and the J gene lost 2 bases, with 12 bases spanning the gap. The V gene's germline CDR1 is SQVTM and CDR2 ANQGSEA. The CDR3 is 13 residues long.

The chain joins TRBV28 to TRBJ2-3; 8 nucleotides agree with TRBD2. CDR1 and CDR2 from the germline V gene are MDHEN and SYDVKM. The junction had 6 bases not matched to a gene; V was cut back by 7 bases and J by 3 bases. CDR3 length: 14 amino acids. The chain's CDR3 is CASISAGGTDTQYF. CDR3 DNA sequence: TGTGCCAGCATTTCCGCGGGAGGTACAGATACGCAGTATTTT.

A few counts support this clone. This sequence joins TRBV27 and TRBJ2-3; perhaps TRBD1 as D (5 bases). Trimming cost V 0 bases and J 2 bases, with 12 bases left between them. The germline CDR1 and CDR2 sequences are MNHEY and SMNVEV (reference sequence). This CDR3 comprises 16 residues. The chain's CDR3 is CASSLSFGAVTDTQYF. The CDR3 DNA is TGTGCCAGCAGTTTATCCTTTGGGGCGGTCACAGATACGCAGTATTTT.

V usage is TRBV28 and J usage is TRBJ2-7; 8 nucleotides agree with TRBD1. From germline, CDR1 is MDHEN and CDR2 SYDVKM. V lost 3 bases, J lost 4 bases, and 8 bases stayed unmatched. The CDR3 is 15 amino acids. CDR3 loop: CASSFRGTGLYEQYF. In DNA, the CDR3 is TGTGCCAGCAGTTTTCGTGGGACAGGTTTATACGAGCAGTACTTC.

The chain employs TRBV7-3 and TRBJ2-1; D unclear. In germline, CDR1 is SGHTA, CDR2 FQGTGA. The CDR3 is made up of 16 amino acids. V gave up 1 base and J gave up 3 bases, with 13 bases separating them. The CDR3 DNA reads TGTGCCAGCAGCTTAAGTCCAGGCTCCTTCTACAATGAGCAGTTCTTC. As protein: CASSLSPGSFYNEQFF.

The J gene is TRBJ2-5, the V gene TRBV12-3 or TRBV12-4; D not resolved. The CDR3 totals 13 residues. V was clipped by 2 bases and J by 4 bases, with 8 bases between them. CDR3 in amino acids: CASSLKPGETQYF. DNA for the CDR3: TGTGCCAGCAGTTTAAAACCGGGAGAGACCCAGTACTTC.

This chain connects TRBV2 to TRBJ2-2; 12 positions match TRBD2. CDR3 size: 15 residues. J gave up 4 bases and V 5 bases, and 2 bases lay outside the gene matches. Germline CDR1 reads SNHLY; CDR2 reads FYNNEI. The CDR3 sequence is CASSWTSGATGELFF. CDR3 DNA: TGTGCCAGCAGTTGGACTAGCGGGGCCACCGGGGAGCTGTTTTTT.